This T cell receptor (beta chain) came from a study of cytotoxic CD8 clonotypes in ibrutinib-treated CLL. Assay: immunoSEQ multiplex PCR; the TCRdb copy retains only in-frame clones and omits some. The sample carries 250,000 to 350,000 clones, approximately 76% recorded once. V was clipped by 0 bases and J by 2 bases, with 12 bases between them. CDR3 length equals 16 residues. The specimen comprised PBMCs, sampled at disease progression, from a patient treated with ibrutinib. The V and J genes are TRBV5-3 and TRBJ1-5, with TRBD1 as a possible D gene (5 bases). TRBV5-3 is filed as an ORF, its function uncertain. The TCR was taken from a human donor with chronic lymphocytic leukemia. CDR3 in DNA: TGTGCCAGAAGCTTGGCCATCAGGGTGGGCAATCAGCCCCAGCATTTT. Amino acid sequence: CARSLAIRVGNQPQHF.